This entry lists 4 T cell receptor beta chains sequenced from one sample in a study of T-cell reconstitution after alpha-beta-depleted transplantation in children. For TCRbeta, the library was prepared with unique molecular identifiers. TCRdb ran MiXCR on the PCR reads and lists one entry per CDR3 protein. The sample includes around 250,000 distinct CDR3 sequences, roughly 9.5% of them seen just once. This specimen consisted of PBMCs from the stem cell graft donor, obtained from the stem cell graft. Source of these receptors: a human donor who donated a stem cell graft to a child with SCID.

This clonotype has just one count. The chain links TRBV7-6 to TRBJ2-5, with 12 bases that match TRBD2. The germline gives CDR1 SGHVS, CDR2 FNYEAQ. The CDR3 extends over 17 amino acids. The V segment lost 4 bases and the J segment 5 bases; nucleotides outside the gene matches: 11. This CDR3 is CASSSPLAGGPGETQYF. CDR3 nucleotides: TGTGCCAGCAGCTCCCCTCTAGCGGGGGGGCCGGGGGAGACCCAGTACTTC.

The chain recombines TRBV29-1 with TRBJ2-7, with 9 bases identical to TRBD1. CDR1 and CDR2 (germline): SQVTM, ANQGSEA. CDR3 length: 17 residues. V was clipped by 2 bases and J by 0 bases; unmatched bases: 11. The CDR3 DNA is TGCAGCGTTGAAATCAGGGGACAGGGAACTGTCTCCTACGAGCAGTACTTC. Amino acid sequence: CSVEIRGQGTVSYEQYF.

This clonotype was seen a few times. The chain employs TRBV3-1 and TRBJ1-1; weak D call: TRBD1 (6 bases). Trimming cost V 0 bases and J 4 bases, with 15 bases left between them. The CDR3 has 16 residues. CDR1 and CDR2 from the germline V gene are LGHDT and YNNKEL (reference sequence). The CDR3, as DNA: TGTGCCAGCAGCCAAGATCGAGCGGGAGGGGGCACTGAAGCTTTCTTT. It translates to CASSQDRAGGGTEAFF.

The J gene is TRBJ2-7, the V gene TRBV18; D is uncertain. Looked up from germline, CDR1 is KGHSH and CDR2 is LQKENI. Trimming shortened V by 6 bases and J by 5 bases, and 17 bases separated the two germline ends. The CDR3 has 14 amino acids. The CDR3, as DNA: TGTGCCAGCTCCCTAACGGATGACTTCCACGAGCAGTACTTC. Translating it yields CASSLTDDFHEQYF. The whole variable domain, filled in from reference TRBV18 and TRBJ2-7, reads NAGVMQNPRHLVRRRGQEARLRCSPMKGHSHVYWYRQLPEEGLKFMVYLQKENIIDESGMPKERFSAEFPKEGPSILRIQQVVRGDSAAYFCASSLTDDFHEQYFGPGTRLTVT.